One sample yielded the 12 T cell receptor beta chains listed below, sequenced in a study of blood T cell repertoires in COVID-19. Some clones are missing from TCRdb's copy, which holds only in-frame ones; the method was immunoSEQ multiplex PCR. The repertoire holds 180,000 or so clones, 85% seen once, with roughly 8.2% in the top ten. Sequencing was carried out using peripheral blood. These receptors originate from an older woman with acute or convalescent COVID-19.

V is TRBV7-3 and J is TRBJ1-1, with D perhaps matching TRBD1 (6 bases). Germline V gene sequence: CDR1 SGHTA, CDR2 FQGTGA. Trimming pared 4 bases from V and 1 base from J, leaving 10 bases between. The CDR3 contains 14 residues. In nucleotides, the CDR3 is TGTGCCAGCAGCTCCGACAGGTGGAACACTGAAGCTTTCTTT. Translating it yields CASSSDRWNTEAFF.

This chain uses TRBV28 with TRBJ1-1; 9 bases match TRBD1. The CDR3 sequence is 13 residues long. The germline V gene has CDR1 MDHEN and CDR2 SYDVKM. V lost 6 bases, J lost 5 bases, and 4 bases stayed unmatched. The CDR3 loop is CASRGTGRTEAFF. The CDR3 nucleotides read TGTGCCAGCAGGGGGACAGGGAGGACTGAAGCTTTCTTT.

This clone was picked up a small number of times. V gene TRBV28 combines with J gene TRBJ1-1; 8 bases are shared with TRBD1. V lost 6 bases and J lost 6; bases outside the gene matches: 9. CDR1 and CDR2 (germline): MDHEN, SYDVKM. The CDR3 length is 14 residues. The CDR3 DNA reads TGTGCCAGCAGACCCCCCGGGACAGGCGCTGAAGCTTTCTTT. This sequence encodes CASRPPGTGAEAFF. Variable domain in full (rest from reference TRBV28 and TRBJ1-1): DVKVTQSSRYLVKRTGEKVFLECVQDMDHENMFWYRQDPGLGLRLIYFSYDVKMKEKGDIPEGYSVSREKKERFSLILESASTNQTSMYLCASRPPGTGAEAFFGQGTRLTVV.

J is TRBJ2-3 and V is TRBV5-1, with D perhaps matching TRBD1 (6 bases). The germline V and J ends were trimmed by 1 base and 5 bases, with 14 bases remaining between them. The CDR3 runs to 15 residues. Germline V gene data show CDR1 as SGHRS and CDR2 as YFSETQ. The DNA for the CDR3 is TGCGCCAGCAGCTTGTTCGGGACAAAAGGAGATACGCAGTATTTT. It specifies CASSLFGTKGDTQYF. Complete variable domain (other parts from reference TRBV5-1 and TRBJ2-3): KAGVTQTPRYLIKTRGQQVTLSCSPISGHRSVSWYQQTPGQGLQFLFEYFSETQRNKGNFPGRFSGRQFSNSRSEMNVSTLELGDSALYLCASSLFGTKGDTQYFGPGTRLTVL.

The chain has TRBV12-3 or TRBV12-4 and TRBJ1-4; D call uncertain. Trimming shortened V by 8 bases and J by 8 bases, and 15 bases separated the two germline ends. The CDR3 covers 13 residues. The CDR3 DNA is TGTGCCAGCCGGTATCGGGTTTCGGAAAAACTGTTTTTT. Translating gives CASRYRVSEKLFF.

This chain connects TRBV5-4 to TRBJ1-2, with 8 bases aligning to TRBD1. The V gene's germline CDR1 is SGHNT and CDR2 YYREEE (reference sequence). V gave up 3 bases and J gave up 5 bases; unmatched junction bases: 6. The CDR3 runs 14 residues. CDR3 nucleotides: TGTGCCAGCAGCTCTGGACAGGGCAGATATGGCTACACCTTC. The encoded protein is CASSSGQGRYGYTF.

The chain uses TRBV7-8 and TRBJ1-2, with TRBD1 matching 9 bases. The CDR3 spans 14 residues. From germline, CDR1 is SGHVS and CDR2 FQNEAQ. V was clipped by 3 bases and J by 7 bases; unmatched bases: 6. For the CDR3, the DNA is TGTGCCAGCAGCTTCCTCCGGGACAGGGCTGGCTACACCTTC. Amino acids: CASSFLRDRAGYTF.

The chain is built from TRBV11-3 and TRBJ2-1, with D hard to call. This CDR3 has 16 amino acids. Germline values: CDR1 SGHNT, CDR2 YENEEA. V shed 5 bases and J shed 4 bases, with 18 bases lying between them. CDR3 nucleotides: TGTGCCAGCAGCCTTCTTAGCTTTTCCATATACAATGAGCAGTTCTTC. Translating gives CASSLLSFSIYNEQFF.

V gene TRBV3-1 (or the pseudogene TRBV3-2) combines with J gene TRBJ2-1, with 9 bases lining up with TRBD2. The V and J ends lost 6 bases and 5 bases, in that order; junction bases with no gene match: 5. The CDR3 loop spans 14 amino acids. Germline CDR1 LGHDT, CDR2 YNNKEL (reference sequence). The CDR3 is CASSTSGWNNEQFF. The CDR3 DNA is TGTGCCAGCAGTACTAGCGGGTGGAACAATGAGCAGTTCTTC.

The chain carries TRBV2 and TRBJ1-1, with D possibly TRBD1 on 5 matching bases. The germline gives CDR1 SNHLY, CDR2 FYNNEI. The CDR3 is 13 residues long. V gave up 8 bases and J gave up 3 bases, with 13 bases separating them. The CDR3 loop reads CASALEGYTEAFF. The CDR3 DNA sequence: TGTGCCAGCGCCTTGGAGGGGTACACTGAAGCTTTCTTT.

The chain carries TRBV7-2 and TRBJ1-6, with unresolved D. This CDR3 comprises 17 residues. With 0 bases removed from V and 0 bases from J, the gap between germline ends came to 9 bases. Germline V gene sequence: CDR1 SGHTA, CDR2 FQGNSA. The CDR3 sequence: CASSLALGSSYNSPLHF. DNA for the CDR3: TGTGCCAGCAGCTTAGCGCTAGGGAGCTCCTATAATTCACCCCTCCACTTT. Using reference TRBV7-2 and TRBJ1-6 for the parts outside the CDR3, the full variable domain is GAGVSQSPSNKVTEKGKDVELRCDPISGHTALYWYRQSLGQGLEFLIYFQGNSAPDKSGLPSDRFSAERTGGSVSTLTIQRTQQEDSAVYLCASSLALGSSYNSPLHFGNGTRLTVT.

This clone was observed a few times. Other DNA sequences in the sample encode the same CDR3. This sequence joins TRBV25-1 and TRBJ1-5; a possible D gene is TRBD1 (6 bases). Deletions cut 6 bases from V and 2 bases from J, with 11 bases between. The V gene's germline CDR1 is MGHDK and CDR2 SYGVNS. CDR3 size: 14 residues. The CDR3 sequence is CASSQTGRNQPQHF. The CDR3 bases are TGTGCCAGCAGCCAAACAGGGCGCAATCAGCCCCAGCATTTT.